The clone carrying this T cell receptor beta chain was counted ten times or more. What it binds is unknown. V shed 6 bases, J shed 2 bases, and the junction held 3 bases outside the gene matches. In germline, CDR1 is DFQATT, CDR2 SNEGSKA (reference sequence). The CDR3 contains 14 residues. TCRdb reanalyzed the PCR reads via MiXCR. The profile shows tens of thousands of clones, about an eighth of them singletons. This sample was included in a study of metastatic and nonmetastatic thyroid tumors. Whole-study findings and limits: Versus benign nodules, malignant thyroid tumors reportedly had significantly higher TCR beta diversity, in blood and tumor.

All patients were untreated before thyroid surgery. This clonotype was obtained from a male donor with papillary thyroid cancer or a benign thyroid nodule (not recorded which). Some clones in this sample may be carry-over from other donors' samples. Sequenced: blood. V and J are TRBV20-1 and TRBJ2-5; 13 bases are a match to TRBD2. CDR3 sequence: CSAGTSGAQETQYF. CDR3 sequence (DNA): TGCAGTGCCGGGACTAGCGGGGCTCAAGAGACCCAGTACTTC.